The entry below gives a single T cell receptor (beta chain) sequence along with its context. Other DNA sequences in the sample encode the same CDR3. This sample is part of a study of blood T cell repertoires in COVID-19. Profiling relied on immunoSEQ multiplex PCR, and the TCRdb table lists in-frame clones only, not all of them. The data contain some 100,000 clones, 65% to 90% of them seen just once; the ten biggest clones take up 7.9%. Germline values: CDR1 KGHSH, CDR2 LQKENI. The CDR3 covers 15 residues. With V trimmed by 3 bases and J by 7 bases, 8 bases remained unmatched. The source is a woman at least 80 years old with active or convalescent COVID-19. The chain employs TRBV18 and TRBJ1-5, with 8 bases aligning to TRBD1. The specimen was peripheral blood. CDR3 coding DNA: TGTGCCAGCTCACCCGGGCAGGGGGCAGGGCAGCCCCAGCATTTT. Amino acid sequence: CASSPGQGAGQPQHF.